This TCR beta chain appears in the sequencing data of a study of T-cell memory formation after mild COVID-19. Study-wide findings and caveats: Memory from before infection featured some responding clones, which suggests cross-reactive memory joined. For contracting clones, CD4+ ones sat mainly in CM and EM, CD8+ in EMRA.

Trimming took 4 bases from V and 2 from J, leaving 9 bases between them. Germline CDR1 SGHTA, CDR2 FQGNSA. This CDR3 spans 13 amino acids. TCRdb reanalysed the 5' RACE reads using MiXCR and keeps one entry per CDR3 protein. The data hold 150,000 to 200,000 distinct CDR3 sequences, with roughly 15% observed a single time. As for this clonotype: The target antigen is unknown.

This clonotype originated in an adult woman who had mild COVID-19 (a few samples of this study predate the infection). Cell type and time point are not known. Material for sequencing was PBMCs or a T cell subset sorted from them (not recorded which). The chain has TRBV7-2 and TRBJ2-7; D is unresolved. CDR3 sequence reads: CASSSRRAYEQYF. DNA of the CDR3: TGTGCCAGCAGCTCTCGACGAGCCTACGAGCAGTACTTC.